The next 24 T cell receptor beta chains were all read from a single sample in a study of T cells in Graves' hyperthyroidism and ophthalmopathy. Researchers amplified the TCR beta CDR3 regions from RNA transcripts. The TCR CDR3 first-round RT-PCR relied on the HTBI primer set. One entry per CDR3 protein, called by TCRdb with MiXCR from the multiplex PCR reads. The sample yields under 800,000 distinct CDR3 sequences, around 15% seen once. Sample: blood. These receptors were taken from a woman aged 18-29 years with Graves' hyperthyroidism.

This clonotype was picked up many times. This rearrangement joins TRBV2 to TRBJ2-5, with 9 bases lining up with TRBD1. Trimming cost V 6 bases and J 4 bases; bases outside gene matches: 3. This CDR3 has 13 residues. From germline, CDR1 is SNHLY and CDR2 FYNNEI. The CDR3 DNA follows: TGTGCCAGCAGGCAGGGACAGGGAGAGACCCAGTACTTC. Translated, it gives CASRQGQGETQYF. Based on the CDR3 plus reference TRBV2 and TRBJ2-5, the full variable domain is EPEVTQTPSHQVTQMGQEVILRCVPISNHLYFYWYRQILGQKVEFLVSFYNNEISEKSEIFDDQFSVERPDGSNFTLKIRSTKLEDSAMYFCASRQGQGETQYFGPGTRLLVL.

This clonotype was counted between two and nine times. The CDR3 region has the DNA TGTGCCAGCAGTCTTTGGCGTGGGGCCAACGTCCTGACTTTC. This codes for CASSLWRGANVLTF. The chain carries TRBV28 and TRBJ2-6; D not resolved. The germline CDR1 and CDR2 sequences are MDHEN and SYDVKM. The germline V and J ends were trimmed by 5 bases and 3 bases, with 8 bases remaining between them. The CDR3 covers 14 residues.

This clonotype was counted a few times. V is TRBV20-1 and J is TRBJ1-4, with a tentative D call TRBD1 (5 bases). This CDR3 has 18 amino acids. V was cut by 3 bases and J by 3 bases, with 23 bases left in between. Germline V gene sequence: CDR1 DFQATT, CDR2 SNEGSKA (reference sequence). The CDR3 here is CSASYGGKVPSANEKLFF. The CDR3 coding sequence is TGCAGTGCTAGTTATGGGGGGAAAGTCCCGTCAGCTAATGAAAAACTGTTTTTT.

This clonotype came up a few times. V and J are TRBV24-1 and TRBJ1-2; tentative D call: TRBD1 (6 bases). V lost 2 bases, J lost 2 bases, and 11 bases lay in between. Germline lookup yields CDR1 KGHDR and CDR2 SFDVKD. The CDR3 contains 15 residues. The CDR3 loop is CATSDSRTENYGYTF. The CDR3 region has the DNA TGTGCCACCAGTGATTCCCGGACAGAGAACTATGGCTACACCTTC.

The chain links TRBV28 to TRBJ2-4; perhaps TRBD2 as D (6 bases). The CDR3 runs 16 residues. V was pared by 5 bases and J by 0 bases, with 14 bases between. Germline CDR1 and CDR2: MDHEN and SYDVKM. In nucleotides, the CDR3 is TGTGCCAGCAGTCCGGGACTGATCCTAGCCAAAAACATTCAGTACTTC. Encoded protein: CASSPGLILAKNIQYF.

This clonotype occurred many times. The chain recombines TRBV20-1 with TRBJ1-5; D might be TRBD1 (5 bases). V lost 0 bases, J lost 0 bases, and 12 bases lay in between. There are 16 residues in the CDR3. CDR1 DFQATT and CDR2 SNEGSKA come from the germline V gene (reference sequence). In nucleotides, the CDR3 is TGCAGTGCTAGAGACTCCCGCAGGGATAGCAATCAGCCCCAGCATTTT. It yields the protein CSARDSRRDSNQPQHF.

For the CDR3, the DNA is TGTGCCAGCAGCTTAGGTCTGGGAGCCTATAATTCACCCCTCCACTTT. This encodes CASSLGLGAYNSPLHF. The chain uses TRBV13 and TRBJ1-6; the D is unclear. V was pared by 0 bases and J by 2 bases, with 8 bases between. CDR1 is PRHDT and CDR2 is FYEKMQ in the germline V gene (reference sequence). This CDR3 has 16 amino acids.

This clonotype was observed a handful of times. The chain links TRBV6-1 to TRBJ2-7; TRBD2 matches at 10 bases. The CDR3 runs 15 residues. Trimming removed 6 bases from V and 3 bases from J; junction bases left unmatched: 8. In germline, CDR1 is MNHNS, CDR2 SASEGT. The CDR3: CASSQFTSGDYEQYF. The DNA of the CDR3 is TGTGCCAGCAGCCAATTCACTAGCGGGGACTACGAGCAGTACTTC.

This clonotype has just a few counts. The rearrangement joins TRBV28 to TRBJ2-7, with unresolved D. The CDR3 sequence is 14 residues long. Germline values: CDR1 MDHEN, CDR2 SYDVKM. Trimming shortened V by 4 bases and J by 4 bases, and 14 bases separated the two germline ends. The CDR3 sequence: CASSSLESRYEQYF. The CDR3, as DNA: TGTGCCAGCAGTTCTCTTGAATCGAGGTACGAGCAGTACTTC.

This clonotype was recorded a few times. The chain combines TRBV5-1 with TRBJ1-1, with D perhaps matching TRBD1 (6 bases). Germline assignment: CDR1 SGHRS and CDR2 YFSETQ. The CDR3 has 14 amino acids. V was trimmed by 5 bases and J by 0 bases, leaving 11 bases between them. CDR3 protein: CASRVGGLNTEAFF. In DNA, the CDR3 is TGCGCCAGCAGGGTGGGGGGCCTGAACACTGAAGCTTTCTTT.

This clonotype was picked up many times. The chain is built from TRBV28 and TRBJ2-3, with 8 nucleotides matching TRBD2. With 6 bases clipped from V and 4 bases from J, the junction kept 12 bases outside the gene matches. The CDR3 spans 16 residues. Germline-derived CDR1 and CDR2 are MDHEN and SYDVKM. Written as DNA, the CDR3 is TGTGCCAGCAGGGAAGCGGGAGCGGGAGTTCCAGATACGCAGTATTTT. It specifies CASREAGAGVPDTQYF.

The V call is TRBV9, the J call TRBJ2-7, with 10 bases fitting TRBD2. Germline assignment: CDR1 SGDLS and CDR2 YYNGEE. This CDR3 is 15 amino acids long. Trimming took 4 bases from V and 2 from J; bases not matched to a gene: 6. The CDR3 protein is CASSYGTSVPYEQYF. The CDR3 DNA reads as TGTGCCAGCAGCTACGGGACTAGCGTTCCCTACGAGCAGTACTTC.

Ten or more counts support this clonotype. V usage is TRBV5-6 and J usage is TRBJ1-2; TRBD1 aligns across 8 bases. The CDR3 loop spans 18 amino acids. After removal of 1 base from V and 3 bases from J, the junction contained 14 bases not matched to a gene. CDR1 SGHDT and CDR2 YYEEEE come from the germline V gene. This chain's CDR3 is CASSLPSGQGANDYGYTF. The CDR3 region has the DNA TGTGCCAGCAGCTTGCCGTCGGGGCAGGGGGCGAATGACTATGGCTACACCTTC.

This clonotype was observed a handful of times. This sequence joins TRBV20-1 and TRBJ2-5; D perhaps matches TRBD1 (6 bases). The V end lost 8 bases, the J end lost 1 base, and 14 bases lay between the germline ends. CDR1 is DFQATT, CDR2 SNEGSKA, per germline (reference sequence). There are 13 residues in the CDR3. The CDR3 sequence is CSSSRGGQETQYF. The CDR3 nucleotides read TGCAGTTCCAGCAGGGGTGGCCAAGAGACCCAGTACTTC.

This clonotype was counted a few times. This chain connects TRBV18 to TRBJ2-2; no definite D call. Per the germline V gene, CDR1 is KGHSH and CDR2 is LQKENI. Trimming pared 5 bases from V and 2 bases from J, leaving 12 bases between. This CDR3 has 15 amino acids. The CDR3 DNA follows: TGTGCCAGCTCAGAGTGGAGCACTAACACCGGGGAGCTGTTTTTT. This encodes CASSEWSTNTGELFF.

This clonotype was found a few times. V and J are TRBV12-3 or TRBV12-4 and TRBJ2-7; D perhaps matches TRBD2 (5 bases). The ends were cut back, 8 bases at V and 1 base at J, with 15 bases in the middle. This CDR3 has 14 amino acids. CDR3 sequence reads: CASAPSGLSYEQYF. The CDR3 bases are TGTGCCAGCGCACCCAGTGGACTGTCCTACGAGCAGTACTTC.

This clonotype was detected a few times. This chain joins TRBV6-5 and TRBJ2-5, with D maybe TRBD1 (5 bases). The length of the CDR3 is 14 residues. CDR1 and CDR2 from the germline V gene are MNHEY and SVGAGI. V dropped 0 bases and J dropped 5 bases, with 10 bases sitting between them. CDR3 sequence (DNA): TGTGCCAGCAGTTACTCGCAGGGTTTGGAGACCCAGTACTTC. Its protein is CASSYSQGLETQYF.

This clonotype has a handful of counts. The V call is TRBV3-1, the J call TRBJ2-3, with 10 positions matching TRBD2. The CDR3 sequence is 19 residues long. The V and J ends lost 1 base and 1 base, in that order; junction bases with no gene match: 11. CDR1 is LGHDT, CDR2 YNNKEL, per germline (reference sequence). The CDR3 spells CASSQGRTSGIRGTDTQYF. In DNA form, the CDR3 reads TGTGCCAGCAGCCAAGGGAGAACTAGCGGGATTCGGGGCACAGATACGCAGTATTTT.

The chain combines TRBV20-1 with TRBJ2-5, with D possibly matching TRBD2 (6 bases). CDR3 length: 14 amino acids. The germline gives CDR1 DFQATT, CDR2 SNEGSKA (reference sequence). V gave up 1 base and J gave up 2 bases, with 11 bases separating them. Here the CDR3 reads CSARGGLVQETQYF. Here the CDR3 DNA reads TGCAGTGCTAGAGGGGGACTGGTACAAGAGACCCAGTACTTC.

This clonotype was seen many times. The CDR3 nucleotides read TGTGCCAGCAGCAGAAGACAGGGGGAAGCTTTCTTT. Translating gives CASSRRQGEAFF. This chain connects TRBV28 to TRBJ1-1, with 8 positions matching TRBD1. With 6 bases clipped from V and 8 bases from J, the junction kept 5 bases outside the gene matches. This CDR3 is 12 amino acids long. Germline assignment: CDR1 MDHEN and CDR2 SYDVKM.

This clonotype was picked up a small number of times. The chain employs TRBV20-1 and TRBJ2-1; D could derive from TRBD1 or TRBD2 (5 bases each). Germline CDR1 reads DFQATT; CDR2 reads SNEGSKA (reference sequence). The V gene lost 0 bases and the J gene lost 4 bases, with 16 bases spanning the gap. This CDR3 comprises 16 residues. DNA for the CDR3: TGCAGTGCTAGAGATCCAGCCTCCGGGGCATACAATGAGCAGTTCTTC. This codes for CSARDPASGAYNEQFF.

In this sample, this clonotype turned up a few times. The chain uses TRBV2 and TRBJ1-6; no definite D call. This CDR3 has 14 amino acids. The germline gives CDR1 SNHLY, CDR2 FYNNEI. The V and J ends lost 6 bases and 7 bases respectively, with 13 bases between them. The chain's CDR3 is CASSKDWFNSPLHF. In nucleotides, the CDR3 is TGTGCCAGCAGCAAAGACTGGTTCAATTCACCCCTCCACTTT.

This clonotype was counted between two and nine times. J is TRBJ2-3 and V is TRBV20-1, with a weak D call TRBD2 (6 bases). From germline, CDR1 is DFQATT and CDR2 SNEGSKA (reference sequence). This CDR3 comprises 20 residues. Trimming stripped 6 bases from V and 0 bases from J, with 31 bases between. The CDR3 here is CSATNRGAWRGKTSTDTQYF. Written as DNA, the CDR3 is TGCAGTGCAACTAATCGGGGAGCTTGGAGGGGTAAAACTAGCACAGATACGCAGTATTTT.

This clonotype showed up just a few times. This sequence joins TRBV12-3 or TRBV12-4 and TRBJ2-1; D might be TRBD1 or TRBD2, each matching 6 bases. CDR3 size: 13 residues. V was trimmed by 7 bases and J by 10 bases, leaving 17 bases between them. The DNA of the CDR3 is TGTGCCAGCAAAAATCAAGGGGGGCACGAGCAGTTCTTC. The encoded protein is CASKNQGGHEQFF.